These T cell receptor beta chains were read from a single sample in a study of blood T cell repertoires in COVID-19. Clones were sequenced by immunoSEQ multiplex PCR, and TCRdb holds only the in-frame ones, with some missing. The table has around 100,000 clones, 84% seen once. Specimen: peripheral blood. These receptors all come from a human donor in a cohort sampled during active COVID-19. Each CDR3 is given with its conserved first and last residue. A D gene is named only where the DNA matches it firmly. Clone size appears in some rows only: once, few, many, or a class for an expanded clone.

abundance	v_gene	j_gene	d_gene	CDR3aa	CDR3nt
-	TRBV7-2	TRBJ2-7	-	CASSFQETNEQYF	TGTGCCAGCAGCTTCCAGGAAACCAACGAGCAGTACTTC
-	TRBV15	TRBJ2-1	TRBD2	CATSRDTAGGQNEQFF	TGTGCCACCAGCAGAGATACGGCGGGAGGGCAAAATGAGCAGTTCTTC
-	TRBV7-2	TRBJ1-2	-	CASSLAISTLNGLNTF	TGTGCCAGCAGCTTAGCTATCAGTACCTTAAACGGGTTGAACACCTTC
few	TRBV5-4	TRBJ1-2	TRBD1	CASSNVGTGGSYGYTF	TGTGCCAGCAGCAATGTTGGGACAGGGGGTTCCTATGGCTACACCTTC
-	TRBV19	TRBJ2-5	-	CASRLQAGIQETQYF	TGTGCCAGTAGGCTGCAGGCGGGAATTCAAGAGACCCAGTACTTC
-	TRBV19	TRBJ2-5	TRBD1	CASSRTGLGETQYF	TGTGCCAGTAGTAGGACAGGGCTGGGAGAGACCCAGTACTTC
-	TRBV28	TRBJ1-1	TRBD1	CASSLITGRDRGGFF	TGTGCCAGCAGTTTAATAACGGGGCGGGACAGGGGTGGTTTCTTT
-	TRBV6-5	TRBJ1-1	-	CASSSRTGEAFF	TGTGCCAGCAGTTCCCGGACTGGTGAAGCTTTCTTT
-	TRBV6-5	TRBJ1-2	-	CASSYSGRKFYGYTF	TGTGCCAGCAGTTACTCAGGCAGGAAATTCTATGGCTACACCTTC
-	TRBV15	TRBJ1-4	TRBD1	CATSRDPGTAEKLFF	TGTGCCACCAGCAGAGATCCGGGGACAGCCGAAAAACTGTTTTTT
-	TRBV10-2	TRBJ1-5	-	CASSAGNQPQHF	TGCGCCAGCAGTGCAGGCAATCAGCCCCAGCATTTT
-	TRBV25-1	TRBJ2-3	TRBD1	CASTNLLGQGGTDTQYF	TGTGCCAGCACCAACCTATTAGGACAGGGTGGAACAGATACGCAGTATTTT
few	TRBV7-2	TRBJ2-4	-	CASSLGGQSLAKNIQYF	TGTGCCAGCAGCTTAGGCGGACAGTCCCTAGCCAAAAACATTCAGTACTTC
-	TRBV5-1	TRBJ2-1	TRBD2	CASSLVASGGGNEQFF	TGCGCCAGCAGCTTGGTGGCGAGCGGGGGAGGGAATGAGCAGTTCTTC
-	TRBV6-2/TRBV6-3	TRBJ2-5	TRBD1	CASSYGDRDQETQYF	TGTGCCAGCAGTTACGGGGACAGGGACCAAGAGACCCAGTACTTC
-	TRBV6-2/TRBV6-3	TRBJ2-1	TRBD2	CASSTQRTSGGSNEQFF	TGTGCCAGCAGTACCCAGCGGACTAGCGGGGGGTCCAATGAGCAGTTCTTC
-	TRBV28	TRBJ2-2	-	CASSLPAGELFF	TGTGCCAGCAGTCTCCCCGCCGGGGAGCTGTTTTTT
-	TRBV28	TRBJ2-2	-	CASSFLGGRSTNTGELFF	TGTGCCAGCAGTTTCCTAGGGGGACGGTCCACGAACACCGGGGAGCTGTTTTTT
-	TRBV18	TRBJ1-1	TRBD1	CASSPGTGGMGTEAFF	TGTGCCAGCTCACCTGGGACAGGGGGGATGGGGACTGAAGCTTTCTTT
-	TRBV6-6	TRBJ1-1	TRBD1	CASSGGQGARSTEAFF	TGTGCCAGCAGTGGGGGACAGGGGGCGCGGTCTACTGAAGCTTTCTTT
-	TRBV19	TRBJ1-3	TRBD1	CASSILGRGHSGNTIYF	TGTGCCAGTAGTATACTGGGCAGGGGGCATTCTGGAAACACCATATATTTT
-	TRBV6-6	TRBJ2-3	-	CASSHRGTSTDTQYF	TGTGCCAGCAGTCACCGGGGGACTTCTACAGATACGCAGTATTTT
-	TRBV19	TRBJ1-1	-	CASSPSGAVNTEAFF	TGTGCCAGTAGCCCGTCGGGAGCCGTGAACACTGAAGCTTTCTTT
-	TRBV25-1	TRBJ1-1	TRBD1	CASSDRGPGTGIEAFF	TGTGCCAGCAGTGACCGGGGTCCCGGGACAGGGATTGAAGCTTTCTTT
-	TRBV4-3	TRBJ1-3	-	CASSQASGHANTIYF	TGCGCCAGCAGCCAGGCTTCTGGACATGCCAACACCATATATTTT
-	TRBV6-1	TRBJ2-1	TRBD2	CASSEALRTSGRGEQFF	TGTGCCAGCAGTGAAGCGCTTCGGACTAGCGGGAGGGGTGAGCAGTTCTTC
-	TRBV19	TRBJ1-2	-	CASSKAQGRGYTF	TGTGCCAGTAGTAAAGCGCAGGGGCGCGGCTACACCTTC
-	TRBV7-9	TRBJ1-2	-	CASSQSGGSSRGYTF	TGTGCCAGCAGCCAATCCGGAGGGTCAAGTAGGGGCTACACCTTC
-	TRBV28	TRBJ2-2	TRBD2	CASSSSGRNTGELFF	TGTGCCAGCAGTAGTAGCGGGAGAAACACCGGGGAGCTGTTTTTT